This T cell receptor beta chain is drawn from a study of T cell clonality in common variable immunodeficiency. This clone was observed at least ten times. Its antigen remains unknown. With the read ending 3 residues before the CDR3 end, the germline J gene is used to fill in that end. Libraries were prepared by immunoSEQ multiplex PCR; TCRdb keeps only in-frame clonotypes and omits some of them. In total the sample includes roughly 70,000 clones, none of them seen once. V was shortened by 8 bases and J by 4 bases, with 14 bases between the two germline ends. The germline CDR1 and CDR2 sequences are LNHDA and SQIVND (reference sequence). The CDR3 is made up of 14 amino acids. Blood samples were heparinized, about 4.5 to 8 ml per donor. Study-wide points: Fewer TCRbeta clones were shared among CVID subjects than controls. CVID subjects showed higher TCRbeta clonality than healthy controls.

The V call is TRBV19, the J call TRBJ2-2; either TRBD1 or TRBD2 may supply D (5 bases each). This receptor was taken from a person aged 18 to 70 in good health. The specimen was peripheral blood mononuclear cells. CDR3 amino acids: CASFGHGSTGELFF. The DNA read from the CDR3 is TGTGCCAGTTTTGGACATGGGAGCACCGGGGAG.